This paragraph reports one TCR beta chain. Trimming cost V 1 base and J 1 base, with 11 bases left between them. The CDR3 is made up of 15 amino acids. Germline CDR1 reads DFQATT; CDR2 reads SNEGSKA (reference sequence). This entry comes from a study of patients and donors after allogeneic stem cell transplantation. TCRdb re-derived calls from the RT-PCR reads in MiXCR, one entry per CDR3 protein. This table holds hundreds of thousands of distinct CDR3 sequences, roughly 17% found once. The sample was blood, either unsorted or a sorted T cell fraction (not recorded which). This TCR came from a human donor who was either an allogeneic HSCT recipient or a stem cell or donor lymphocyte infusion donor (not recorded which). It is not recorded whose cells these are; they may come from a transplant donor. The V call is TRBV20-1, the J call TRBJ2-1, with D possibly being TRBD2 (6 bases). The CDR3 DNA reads TGCAGTGCTAGAGTTAGCGGTTTGTCCTACAATGAGCAGTTCTTC. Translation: CSARVSGLSYNEQFF.